The clone carrying this TCR beta chain was seen repeatedly, ten times or more. Its antigen is unknown. This sample is part of a study of T-cell reconstitution after alpha-beta-depleted transplantation in children. Study-level results: At day 60, the high TCRbeta diversity found in some patients originated from recipient T cells and thymic progenitors that had survived. Once a year had passed after transplant, T-cell counts and diversity came mostly from newly produced T cells. Reports say that about two months after transplant, the alpha-beta T cells came out of several hundred graft clones that had expanded.

Per the germline V gene, CDR1 is LGHNA and CDR2 is YSLEER. V gave up 1 base and J gave up 6 bases, with 9 bases separating them. The CDR3 runs 14 residues. Unique molecular identifiers were used in preparing the TCRbeta library. Using its own MiXCR run on the PCR reads, TCRdb lists one record per CDR3 protein. Of about 350,000 distinct CDR3 sequences in the sample, about 17% were seen once. V and J are TRBV4-3 and TRBJ2-2, with D unclear. Sample: PBMCs, mostly from graft donor cells, taken 360 days after TCRalphabeta/CD19-depleted stem cell transplant. The receptor's source is a male patient aged 2-10 years who had a stem cell transplant for acute lymphoblastic leukemia, so the T cells may come from the graft donor. This CDR3 reads CASSQVYIPGELFF. The CDR3 DNA reads TGCGCCAGCAGCCAAGTCTATATCCCCGGGGAGCTGTTTTTT.